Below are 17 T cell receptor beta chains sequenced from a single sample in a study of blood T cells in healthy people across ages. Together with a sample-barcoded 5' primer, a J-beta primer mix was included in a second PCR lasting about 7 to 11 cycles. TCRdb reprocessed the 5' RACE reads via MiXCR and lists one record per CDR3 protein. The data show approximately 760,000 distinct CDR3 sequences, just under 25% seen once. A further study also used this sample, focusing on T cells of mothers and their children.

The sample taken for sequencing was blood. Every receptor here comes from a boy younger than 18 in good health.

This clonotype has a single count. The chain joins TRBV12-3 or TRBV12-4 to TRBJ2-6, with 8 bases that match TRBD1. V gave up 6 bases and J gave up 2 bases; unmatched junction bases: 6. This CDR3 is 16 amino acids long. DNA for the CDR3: TGTGCCAGCAGCCGACAGGGGCGTGCTGGGGCCAACGTCCTGACTTTC. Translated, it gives CASSRQGRAGANVLTF.

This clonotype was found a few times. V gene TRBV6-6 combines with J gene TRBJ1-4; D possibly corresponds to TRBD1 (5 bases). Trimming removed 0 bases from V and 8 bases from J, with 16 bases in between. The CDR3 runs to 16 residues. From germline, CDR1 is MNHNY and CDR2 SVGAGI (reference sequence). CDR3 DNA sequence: TGTGCCAGCAGTTACTCGATGGGACCGAGGGAGGAAAAACTGTTTTTT. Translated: CASSYSMGPREEKLFF.

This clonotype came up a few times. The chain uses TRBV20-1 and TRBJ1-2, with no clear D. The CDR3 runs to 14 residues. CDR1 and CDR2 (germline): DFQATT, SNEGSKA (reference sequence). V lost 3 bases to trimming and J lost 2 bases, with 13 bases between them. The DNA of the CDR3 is TGCAGTGCTAGTAGGCAGCTAGAGAACTATGGCTACACCTTC. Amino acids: CSASRQLENYGYTF.

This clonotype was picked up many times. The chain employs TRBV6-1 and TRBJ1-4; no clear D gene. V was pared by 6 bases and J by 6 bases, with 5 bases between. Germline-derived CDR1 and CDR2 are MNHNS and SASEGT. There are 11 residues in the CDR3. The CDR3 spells CASRGYEKLFF. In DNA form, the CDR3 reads TGTGCCAGCAGGGGATATGAAAAACTGTTTTTT.

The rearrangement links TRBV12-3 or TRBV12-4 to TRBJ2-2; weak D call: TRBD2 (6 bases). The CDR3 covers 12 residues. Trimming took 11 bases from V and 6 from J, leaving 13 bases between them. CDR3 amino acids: CAGTSSAGELFF. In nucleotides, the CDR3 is TGTGCCGGGACTTCTTCGGCCGGGGAGCTGTTTTTT.

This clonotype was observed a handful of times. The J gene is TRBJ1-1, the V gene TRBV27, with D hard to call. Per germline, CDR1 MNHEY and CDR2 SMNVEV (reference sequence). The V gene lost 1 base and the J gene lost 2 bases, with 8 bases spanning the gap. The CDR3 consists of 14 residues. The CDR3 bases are TGTGCCAGCAGTTTATTTGGCCTTAACACTGAAGCTTTCTTT. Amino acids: CASSLFGLNTEAFF.

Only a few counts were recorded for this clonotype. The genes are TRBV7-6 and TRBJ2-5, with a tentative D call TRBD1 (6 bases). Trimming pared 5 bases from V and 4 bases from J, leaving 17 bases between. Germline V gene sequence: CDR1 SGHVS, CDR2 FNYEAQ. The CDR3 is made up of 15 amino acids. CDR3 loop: CASSPEWGRGETQYF. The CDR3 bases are TGTGCCAGCAGCCCCGAGTGGGGCAGGGGAGAGACCCAGTACTTC.

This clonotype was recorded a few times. The CDR3 sequence is CASSMTGAYEQYF. The CDR3 DNA reads as TGTGCCAGCAGTATGACAGGGGCCTACGAGCAGTACTTC. The chain uses TRBV27 and TRBJ2-5; 8 nucleotides agree with TRBD1. The DNA end favors TRBJ2-7, so the J call may be wrong. The CDR3 is 13 amino acids. The V gene's germline CDR1 is MNHEY and CDR2 SMNVEV (reference sequence).

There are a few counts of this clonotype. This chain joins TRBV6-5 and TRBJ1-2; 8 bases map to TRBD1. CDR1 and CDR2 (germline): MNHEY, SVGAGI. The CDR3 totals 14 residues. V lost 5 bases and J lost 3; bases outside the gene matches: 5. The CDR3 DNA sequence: TGTGCCAGCAGTCCCGACAGGGGACACTATGGCTACACCTTC. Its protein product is CASSPDRGHYGYTF.

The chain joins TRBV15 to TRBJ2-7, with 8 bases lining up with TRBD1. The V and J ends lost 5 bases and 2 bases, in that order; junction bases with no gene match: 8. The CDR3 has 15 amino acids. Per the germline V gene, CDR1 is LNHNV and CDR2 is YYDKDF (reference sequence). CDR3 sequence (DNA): TGTGCCACCAGCGCAAAAGACAGGGGCACCTACGAGCAGTACTTC. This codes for CATSAKDRGTYEQYF.

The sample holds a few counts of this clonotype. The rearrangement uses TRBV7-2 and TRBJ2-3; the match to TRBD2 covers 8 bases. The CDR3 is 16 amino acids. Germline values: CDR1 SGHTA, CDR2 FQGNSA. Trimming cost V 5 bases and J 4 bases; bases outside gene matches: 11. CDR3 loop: CASSLLNGGASDTQYF. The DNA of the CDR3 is TGTGCCAGCAGCCTACTAAACGGGGGGGCCTCAGATACGCAGTATTTT.

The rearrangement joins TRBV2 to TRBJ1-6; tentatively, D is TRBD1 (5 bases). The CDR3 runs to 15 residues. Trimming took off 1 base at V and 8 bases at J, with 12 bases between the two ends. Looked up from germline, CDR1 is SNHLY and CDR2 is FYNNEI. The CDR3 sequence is CASSEGSQEYSPLHF. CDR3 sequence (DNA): TGTGCCAGCAGTGAAGGTTCACAGGAATATTCACCCCTCCACTTT.

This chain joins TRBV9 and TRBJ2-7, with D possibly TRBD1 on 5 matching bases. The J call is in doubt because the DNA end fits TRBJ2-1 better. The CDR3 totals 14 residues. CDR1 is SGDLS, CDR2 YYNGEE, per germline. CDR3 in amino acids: CASSVAAGFDEQFF. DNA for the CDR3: TGTGCCAGCAGCGTAGCGGCAGGGTTTGATGAGCAGTTCTTC.

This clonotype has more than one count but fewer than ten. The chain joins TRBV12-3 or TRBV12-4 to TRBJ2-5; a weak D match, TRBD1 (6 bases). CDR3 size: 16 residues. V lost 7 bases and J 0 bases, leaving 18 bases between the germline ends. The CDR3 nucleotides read TGTGCCAGCATTAGAGGGGGACACCCGAACCAAGAGACCCAGTACTTC. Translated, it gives CASIRGGHPNQETQYF.

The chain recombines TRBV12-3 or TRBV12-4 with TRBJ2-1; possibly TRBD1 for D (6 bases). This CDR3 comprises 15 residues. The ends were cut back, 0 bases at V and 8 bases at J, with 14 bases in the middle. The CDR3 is CASSLALWGLDEQFF. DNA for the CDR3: TGTGCCAGCAGTTTAGCGCTTTGGGGGCTGGATGAGCAGTTCTTC.

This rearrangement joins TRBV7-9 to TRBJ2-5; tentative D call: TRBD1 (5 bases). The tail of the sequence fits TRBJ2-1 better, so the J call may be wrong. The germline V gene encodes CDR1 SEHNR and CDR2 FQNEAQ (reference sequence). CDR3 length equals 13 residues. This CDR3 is CASSADTLDEQFF. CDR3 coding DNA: TGTGCCAGCAGCGCGGACACACTCGATGAGCAGTTCTTC.

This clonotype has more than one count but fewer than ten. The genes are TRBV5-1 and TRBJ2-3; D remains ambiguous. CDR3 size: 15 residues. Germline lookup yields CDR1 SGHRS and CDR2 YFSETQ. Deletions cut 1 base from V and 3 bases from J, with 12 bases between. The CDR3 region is CASSLSRQLTDTQYF. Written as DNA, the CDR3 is TGCGCCAGCAGCTTGTCCCGCCAACTAACAGATACGCAGTATTTT.